This T cell receptor beta chain was identified in a study of blood T cell dynamics during melanoma immunotherapy. Generated by immunoSEQ multiplex PCR, the TCRdb table keeps only in-frame clones and is missing some. The table records some 9,800 clones, 88% of them present only once. The germline V gene encodes CDR1 SGHRS and CDR2 YFSETQ. The CDR3 runs 14 residues. V gave up 0 bases and J gave up 5 bases, with 11 bases separating them. Stated time point: week 3, after first cycle of checkpoint inhibitor. Samples come from before therapy and from week 3 after the first blockade cycle. Patients had no prior systemic cancer treatment, immunosuppressants or other active cancers.

The TCR comes from a human donor with melanoma. The chain employs TRBV5-1 and TRBJ1-2; weak D call: TRBD1 (5 bases). The specimen comprised blood, sampled from a patient treated with checkpoint blockade. The CDR3 region is CASSLGGRMYGYTF. DNA of the CDR3: TGCGCCAGCAGCTTGGGGGGCAGGATGTATGGCTACACCTTC.